A selection of T cell receptor beta chains follows, all from one sample in a study of T cells in Graves' hyperthyroidism and ophthalmopathy. In TCRdb, the multiplex PCR reads were re-called with MiXCR into one record per CDR3 protein. The table has about 400,000 distinct CDR3 sequences, about 15% seen once. Sample: blood. The receptors shown here come from a woman aged 25 to 45 with Graves' hyperthyroidism. CDR3s include the opening cysteine and the closing phenylalanine or tryptophan. Fields, in order: J gene, V gene, clone size, D gene, CDR3 DNA, CDR3 protein. D genes are given only for firm matches. Expanded clones are given a class, and other clones once, few, many or no size at all.

>TRBJ2-6|TRBV30|many|TRBD2
TGTGCCTGGAGTCACGGGGGGGGGGCCAACGTCCTGACTTTC
CAWSHGGGANVLTF
>TRBJ1-3|TRBV18|many|-
TGTGCCAGCTCGCCTTCAGGACAGACGGGTTTTGGAAACACCATATATTTT
CASSPSGQTGFGNTIYF
>TRBJ1-5|TRBV19|few|-
TGTGCCAGTAATCCGGACTCTCGGATGTCTAGCAATCAGCCCCAGCATTTT
CASNPDSRMSSNQPQHF
>TRBJ2-1|TRBV19|many|TRBD2
TGTGCCAGTAGTATACAGGGGACTAGCGTCTACAATGAGCAGTTCTTC
CASSIQGTSVYNEQFF
>TRBJ2-5|TRBV2|-|-
TGTGCCAGCAGTGAAGGTAGGGAGACCCAGTACTTC
CASSEGRETQYF
>TRBJ1-1|TRBV3-1|many|-
TGTGCCAGCAGCCAAGTGGTGTTCGGGGAGACGAACACTGAAGCTTTCTTT
CASSQVVFGETNTEAFF
>TRBJ1-1|TRBV20-1|-|TRBD1
TGCAGTGCTAGGTGGGACAGCTTGAACACTGAAGCTTTCTTT
CSARWDSLNTEAFF
>TRBJ2-3|TRBV10-3|many|-
TGTGCCATCAGCCCGGGACGGACTAGCACAGATACGCAGTATTTT
CAISPGRTSTDTQYF
>TRBJ2-5|TRBV4-1|few|-
TGCGCCAGCAGCCAAGAGATACAAGAGACCCAGTACTTC
CASSQEIQETQYF
>TRBJ2-1|TRBV7-2|-|TRBD2
TGTGCCAGCAGCTTACTAGTGGCGGGAGTATCATATGAGCAGTTCTTC
CASSLLVAGVSYEQFF
>TRBJ2-5|TRBV12-3/TRBV12-4|-|TRBD2
TGTGCCAGCAGTTACCTACTAGCGGGAGGAGGGGAGACCCAGTACTTC
CASSYLLAGGGETQYF
>TRBJ2-7|TRBV6-6|many|TRBD2
TGTGCCAGCAGTTACCCTGGCGGCGGGAGCTCCTACGAGCAGTACTTC
CASSYPGGGSSYEQYF
>TRBJ1-6|TRBV7-8|few|-
TGTGCCAGCAGTGACCGAACCTCCTATAATTCACCCCTCCACTTT
CASSDRTSYNSPLHF
>TRBJ1-1|TRBV4-1|many|-
TGCGCCAGCAGCCAAGTCATGGTTCAGGGACTATACACTGAAGCTTTCTTT
CASSQVMVQGLYTEAFF
>TRBJ2-5|TRBV28|many|TRBD1
TGTGCCAGCAGTTTAGGGACAGGACGGGAGACCCAGTACTTC
CASSLGTGRETQYF
>TRBJ2-7|TRBV9|-|-
TGTGCCAGCAGCCCATCGAGAGGGACCTCCTACGAGCAGTACTTC
CASSPSRGTSYEQYF